This T cell receptor (beta chain) was recovered during a study of T cell repertoires in cytomegalovirus infection. Study-wide results and caveats: Ex vivo responses were dominated by HLA-C-restricted CMV-specific TCR beta clonotypes. Adding up the frequency of public TCR beta families identified people who carried CMV plus the relevant HLA.

The CDR3 consists of 16 residues. The V segment lost 3 bases and the J segment 3 bases; nucleotides outside the gene matches: 9. CDR1 SGHTA and CDR2 FQGNSA come from the germline V gene. This clonotype was observed at least ten times. Its antigen is not identified. TCRdb reprocessed the reads with MiXCR, giving one entry per CDR3 protein. The top ten hold roughly 13% of the sample, which has fewer than 1,000,000 distinct CDR3 sequences, roughly 30% seen once. This chain connects TRBV7-2 to TRBJ2-5, with TRBD1 matching 8 bases. Sequences were derived from cultured CD8+ T cells from PBMCs, sampled from culture after CMV antigen stimulation. The sequence came from a human donor in good health (CMV status not recorded). Some clones in this sample may be carry-over from other donors' samples. The CDR3 DNA follows: TGTGCCAGCAGCTTTACCGACAGGGGCGTAGAAGAGACCCAGTACTTC. It encodes CASSFTDRGVEETQYF.